Each of the 10 T cell receptor beta chains below was sequenced from the same sample in a study of PD-1 blockade in classical Hodgkin lymphoma. Relapses following autologous stem cell transplantation were seen in all patients, with brentuximab vedotin exposure varying. Repertoires were generated with immunoSEQ multiplex PCR, while TCRdb's copy carries only in-frame clones and drops some. The repertoire holds roughly 140,000 clones, with 78% as singletons. Source: peripheral blood mononuclear cells (PBMCs), taken before the second cycle of nivolumab. The receptors come from a human donor with classical Hodgkin lymphoma.

The gene calls are TRBV5-1 and TRBJ2-1; 16 nucleotides agree with TRBD2. The germline CDR1 and CDR2 sequences are SGHRS and YFSETQ. V lost 4 bases, J lost 1 base, and 8 bases stayed unmatched. This CDR3 has 19 amino acids. As DNA, the CDR3 is TGCGCCAGCAGCAAGGGACTAGCGGGAGGGCCCCCTTCCTACAATGAGCAGTTCTTC. Translation: CASSKGLAGGPPSYNEQFF.

This clone was seen more than once but under ten times. V is TRBV7-9 and J is TRBJ2-3; D possibly corresponds to TRBD1 (6 bases). Deletions cut 1 base from V and 1 base from J, with 9 bases between. The CDR3 length is 15 residues. Germline CDR1 and CDR2: SEHNR and FQNEAQ (reference sequence). The CDR3 nucleotides read TGTGCCAGCAGCTTAGAGCGGACAGGCACAGATACGCAGTATTTT. As protein: CASSLERTGTDTQYF.

The chain employs TRBV10-3 and TRBJ2-5; no clear D gene. The CDR3 length is 13 residues. The germline V gene has CDR1 ENHRY and CDR2 SYGVKD. Trimming left V 5 bases short and J 6 bases short, with 13 bases between. The CDR3 loop is CAISYGQKQTQYF. The DNA of the CDR3 is TGTGCCATCAGTTACGGGCAAAAACAGACCCAGTACTTC.

This chain connects TRBV6-5 to TRBJ1-3; 7 bases line up with TRBD1. The V gene's germline CDR1 is MNHEY and CDR2 SVGAGI. The junction had 2 bases not matched to a gene; V was cut back by 5 bases and J by 4 bases. The CDR3 spans 13 residues. Here the CDR3 DNA reads TGTGCCAGCAGTACGGGACAGGGAAACACCATATATTTT. Translating gives CASSTGQGNTIYF.

The V and J genes are TRBV4-3 and TRBJ2-2; D perhaps matches TRBD1 (5 bases). Trimming stripped 1 base from V and 6 bases from J, with 6 bases between. This CDR3 region has 13 residues. Germline V gene sequence: CDR1 LGHNA, CDR2 YSLEER. The CDR3 sequence: CASSQVRAGELFF. As DNA, the CDR3 is TGCGCCAGCAGCCAAGTCAGGGCCGGGGAGCTGTTTTTT.

In nucleotides, the CDR3 is TGCGCCAGCAGCTTGGCCTCTACCGGCTGGGGCGGATCCTACAATGAGCAGTTCTTC. It encodes CASSLASTGWGGSYNEQFF. This chain links TRBV5-1 with TRBJ2-1; D perhaps matches TRBD1 (5 bases). Trimming cost V 0 bases and J 1 base, with 20 bases left between them. Germline loops: CDR1 SGHRS, CDR2 YFSETQ. The CDR3 is 19 amino acids.

The CDR3 here is CASSLVGEQYF. The CDR3 nucleotides read TGTGCCAGCAGCTTGGTAGGTGAGCAGTACTTC. The V call is TRBV5-6, the J call TRBJ2-7, with no clear D. The length of the CDR3 is 11 residues. Trimming shortened V by 0 bases and J by 7 bases, and 5 bases separated the two germline ends. Germline CDR1 and CDR2: SGHDT and YYEEEE.

The V call is TRBV9, the J call TRBJ2-3; TRBD1 might be the D (6 bases). The CDR3 sequence is 14 residues long. In germline, CDR1 is SGDLS, CDR2 YYNGEE. The V and J ends lost 0 bases and 4 bases respectively, with 9 bases between them. In nucleotides, the CDR3 is TGTGCCAGCAGCGTAGCCAAGGGGGCAGATACGCAGTATTTT. Protein product: CASSVAKGADTQYF. The complete variable domain, with remaining parts taken from reference TRBV9 and TRBJ2-3, reads DSGVTQTPKHLITATGQRVTLRCSPRSGDLSVYWYQQSLDQGLQFLIQYYNGEERAKGNILERFSAQQFPDLHSELNLSSLELGDSALYFCASSVAKGADTQYFGPGTRLTVL.

V gene TRBV6-5 combines with J gene TRBJ1-1, with 9 positions matching TRBD1. From germline, CDR1 is MNHEY and CDR2 SVGAGI. The V segment lost 6 bases and the J segment 0 bases; nucleotides outside the gene matches: 5. The CDR3 is 15 residues long. The CDR3 sequence is CASSGQGRVNTEAFF. The CDR3 nucleotides read TGTGCCAGCAGCGGACAGGGGAGAGTGAACACTGAAGCTTTCTTT.

This chain uses TRBV11-2 with TRBJ1-2; D remains unclear. Per the germline V gene, CDR1 is SGHAT and CDR2 is FQNNGV. The germline V and J ends were trimmed by 5 bases and 7 bases, with 14 bases remaining between them. The CDR3 extends over 13 amino acids. CDR3 loop: CASSMTRTAGYTF. DNA for the CDR3: TGTGCCAGCAGCATGACCAGGACTGCTGGCTACACCTTC.